Shown below are 17 T cell receptor beta chains from a single sample sequenced in a study of sequential checkpoint blockade in melanoma. Treatment noted: randomized to nivolumab then ipilimumab (arm A) or the reverse (arm B). The protocol was immunoSEQ multiplex PCR, while the TCRdb copy is restricted to in-frame clones and leaves out a portion. In the table there are almost 20,000 clones, 80% to 90% of which are singletons. The input for sequencing was CD8+ T cells sorted from blood (inferred from file names), taken from a patient given nivolumab and ipilimumab in sequence. These receptors all stem from a human donor with melanoma.

V and J are TRBV7-9 and TRBJ1-4; D is unresolved. The V and J ends lost 1 base and 4 bases respectively, with 7 bases between them. This CDR3 is built from 14 residues. Germline V gene lookup returns CDR1 SEHNR and CDR2 FQNEAQ (reference sequence). The CDR3 spells CASSLDTGNEKLFF. In nucleotides, the CDR3 is TGTGCCAGCAGCTTAGATACGGGTAATGAAAAACTGTTTTTT.

Here the CDR3 reads CAISERQGFGSGYTF. The DNA for the CDR3 is TGTGCCATCAGTGAACGCCAGGGATTCGGCTCTGGCTACACCTTC. The chain joins TRBV10-3 to TRBJ1-2; D may be TRBD1 (5 bases). Trimming removed 3 bases from V and 7 bases from J, with 18 bases in between. This CDR3 region has 15 residues. Germline V gives CDR1 ENHRY, CDR2 SYGVKD.

This clone was observed a handful of times. This chain connects TRBV28 to TRBJ2-7; 8 nucleotides match TRBD1. In germline, CDR1 is MDHEN, CDR2 SYDVKM. Trimming at V came to 5 bases and at J to 2 bases, leaving 11 bases not matched to a gene. This CDR3 is 16 amino acids long. The CDR3 nucleotides read TGTGCCAGCAGTCTCTCCACCGGGACAGGTACCTACGAGCAGTACTTC. Residues: CASSLSTGTGTYEQYF.

The rearrangement links TRBV27 to TRBJ2-5, with 7 bases identical to TRBD1. The CDR3 sequence is 14 residues long. Trimming at V came to 3 bases and at J to 5 bases, leaving 6 bases not matched to a gene. The germline gives CDR1 MNHEY, CDR2 SMNVEV (reference sequence). CDR3 DNA sequence: TGTGCCAGCAGTTTTACAGGGGCGCGGGAGACCCAGTACTTC. This sequence encodes CASSFTGARETQYF.

This clone was seen a handful of times. The chain is built from TRBV4-3 and TRBJ2-1; 9 bases line up with TRBD1. The CDR3 consists of 16 residues. The trim removed 0 bases at V and 7 bases at J, leaving 7 bases unmatched. Germline CDR1 is LGHNA and CDR2 is YSLEER. The DNA for the CDR3 is TGCGCCAGCAGCCAAGATAAAGGACAGGGGACGAATGAGCAGTTCTTC. Its translation is CASSQDKGQGTNEQFF.

This chain links TRBV18 with TRBJ2-5; 7 nucleotides align to TRBD1. V shed 0 bases, J shed 4 bases, and the junction held 2 bases outside the gene matches. The CDR3 consists of 14 residues. CDR1 KGHSH and CDR2 LQKENI come from the germline V gene. For the CDR3, the DNA is TGTGCCAGCTCACCACCGCCAGGGGGAGAGACCCAGTACTTC. It yields the protein CASSPPPGGETQYF. Variable domain in full (rest from reference TRBV18 and TRBJ2-5): NAGVMQNPRHLVRRRGQEARLRCSPMKGHSHVYWYRQLPEEGLKFMVYLQKENIIDESGMPKERFSAEFPKEGPSILRIQQVVRGDSAAYFCASSPPPGGETQYFGPGTRLLVL.

The gene calls are TRBV13 and TRBJ2-1, with no clear D. Trimming took off 3 bases at V and 3 bases at J, with 9 bases between the two ends. This CDR3 is 14 amino acids long. CDR1 PRHDT and CDR2 FYEKMQ come from the germline V gene (reference sequence). This chain's CDR3 is CASSFTAGYNEQFF. CDR3 in DNA: TGTGCCAGCAGCTTTACCGCCGGCTACAATGAGCAGTTCTTC. Using reference TRBV13 and TRBJ2-1 for the parts outside the CDR3, the full variable domain is AAGVIQSPRHLIKEKRETATLKCYPIPRHDTVYWYQQGPGQDPQFLISFYEKMQSDKGSIPDRFSAQQFSDYHSELNMSSLELGDSALYFCASSFTAGYNEQFFGPGTRLTVL.

CDR3 bases: TGTGCCAGCAGCTTAGGGGCCCAAGAGACCCAGTACTTC. Protein: CASSLGAQETQYF. This rearrangement joins TRBV7-9 to TRBJ2-5; D unresolved. The CDR3 loop spans 13 amino acids. Between the trimmed V and J ends, which lost 1 base and 1 base, there was a span of 4 bases. Germline V lookup: CDR1 SEHNR, CDR2 FQNEAQ (reference sequence).

The chain links TRBV5-5 to TRBJ2-6; possible D gene TRBD2, 5 bases. The germline gives CDR1 SGHKS, CDR2 YYEKEE (reference sequence). Deletions cut 0 bases from V and 0 bases from J, with 10 bases between. This CDR3 has 17 amino acids. CDR3 DNA sequence: TGTGCCAGCAGCTTGGATCCCGGAGGCTCTGGGGCCAACGTCCTGACTTTC. Amino acid sequence: CASSLDPGGSGANVLTF.

This chain uses TRBV5-1 with TRBJ2-3; 10 nucleotides agree with TRBD1. This CDR3 is 16 amino acids long. Trimming removed 4 bases from V and 3 bases from J; junction bases left unmatched: 8. Germline V gene lookup returns CDR1 SGHRS and CDR2 YFSETQ. The CDR3 bases are TGCGCCAGCAGCCCAACCGGGACAGGGGCGACAGATACGCAGTATTTT. Encoded protein: CASSPTGTGATDTQYF.

The V call is TRBV4-3, the J call TRBJ2-5; D might be TRBD1 (5 bases). Matching the DNA end better, TRBJ2-7 makes the J call doubtful. The CDR3 is 15 amino acids. Germline values: CDR1 LGHNA, CDR2 YSLEER. The DNA of the CDR3 is TGCGCCAGCAGCCAGGACCGACAGTTACCCTACGAGCAGTACTTC. Protein sequence: CASSQDRQLPYEQYF.

V is TRBV27 and J is TRBJ1-1, with 7 bases fitting TRBD1. Germline CDR1 is MNHEY and CDR2 is SMNVEV (reference sequence). With V trimmed by 6 bases and J by 3 bases, 7 bases remained unmatched. The CDR3 runs to 14 residues. This CDR3 reads CASRSTGKHTEAFF. DNA of the CDR3: TGTGCCAGCAGATCGACAGGGAAGCACACTGAAGCTTTCTTT.

This clone was observed a few times. The V call is TRBV5-4, the J call TRBJ1-2, with D possibly being TRBD1 (6 bases). The CDR3 is 14 residues long. The V gene's germline CDR1 is SGHNT and CDR2 YYREEE (reference sequence). Trimming took 0 bases from V and 8 from J, leaving 14 bases between them. The CDR3 loop is CASSLEDSPGGYTF. The CDR3 DNA follows: TGTGCCAGCAGCTTGGAGGACAGCCCGGGGGGCTACACCTTC. Full variable domain (remainder filled in from reference TRBV5-4 and TRBJ1-2): ETGVTQSPTHLIKTRGQQVTLRCSSQSGHNTVSWYQQALGQGPQFIFQYYREEENGRGNFPPRFSGLQFPNYSSELNVNALELDDSALYLCASSLEDSPGGYTFGSGTRLTVV.

This chain uses TRBV4-3 with TRBJ1-2; 8 bases line up with TRBD1. Germline-derived CDR1 and CDR2 are LGHNA and YSLEER. The CDR3 sequence is 13 residues long. Unmatched junction bases numbered 10, after V lost 7 bases and J lost 9 bases. CDR3 sequence: CASNSGGALRYTF. For the CDR3, the DNA is TGCGCCAGCAACTCAGGGGGCGCTTTACGCTACACCTTC.

V gene TRBV28 combines with J gene TRBJ1-2; 8 nucleotides agree with TRBD1. CDR1 MDHEN and CDR2 SYDVKM come from the germline V gene. This CDR3 contains 14 residues. V dropped 5 bases and J dropped 2; count of bases not matched to a gene: 4. CDR3 sequence reads: CASSPWTGNYGYTF. In DNA, the CDR3 is TGTGCCAGCAGTCCGTGGACAGGGAACTATGGCTACACCTTC.

The gene calls are TRBV5-1 and TRBJ2-6; tentatively, D is TRBD1 (6 bases). Germline V gives CDR1 SGHRS, CDR2 YFSETQ. Trimming pared 0 bases from V and 1 base from J, leaving 23 bases between. The CDR3 spans 21 residues. The CDR3 region is CASSLVLLSGGARSGANVLTF. CDR3 in DNA: TGCGCCAGCAGCTTGGTGCTGTTATCTGGGGGCGCAAGGTCTGGGGCCAACGTCCTGACTTTC.

The chain joins TRBV4-3 to TRBJ1-1; tentative D call: TRBD1 (5 bases). The CDR3 is 16 amino acids. The V gene's germline CDR1 is LGHNA and CDR2 YSLEER. Trimming took off 6 bases at V and 7 bases at J, with 24 bases between the two ends. DNA of the CDR3: TGCGCCAGCAGTTCCACCTTGTCGGGGGATCGCCGTGAAGCTTTCTTT. This codes for CASSSTLSGDRREAFF.